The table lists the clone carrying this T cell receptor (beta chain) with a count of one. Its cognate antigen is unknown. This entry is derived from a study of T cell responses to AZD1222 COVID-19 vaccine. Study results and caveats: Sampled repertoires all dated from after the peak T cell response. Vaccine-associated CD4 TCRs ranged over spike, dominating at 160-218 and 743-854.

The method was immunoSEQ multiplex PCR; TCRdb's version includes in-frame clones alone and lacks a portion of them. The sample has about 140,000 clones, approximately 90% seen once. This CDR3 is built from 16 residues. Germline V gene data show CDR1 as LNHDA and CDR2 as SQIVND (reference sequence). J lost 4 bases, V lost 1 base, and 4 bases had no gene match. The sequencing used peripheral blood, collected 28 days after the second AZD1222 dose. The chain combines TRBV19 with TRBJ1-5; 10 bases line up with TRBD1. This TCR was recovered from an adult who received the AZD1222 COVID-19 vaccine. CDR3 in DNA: TGTGCCAGTAGTATAGTACCGGGACAGGGGAATCAGCCCCAGCATTTT. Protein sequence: CASSIVPGQGNQPQHF. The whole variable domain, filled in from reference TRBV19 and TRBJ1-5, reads DGGITQSPKYLFRKEGQNVTLSCEQNLNHDAMYWYRQDPGQGLRLIYYSQIVNDFQKGDIAEGYSVSREKKESFPLTVTSAQKNPTAFYLCASSIVPGQGNQPQHFGDGTRLSIL.